What follows are 25 T cell receptor beta chains derived from one specimen sequenced in a study of spatial heterogeneity in lung cancer. Time point indicated: sample taken at primary tumor resection. The input material, whole RNA from tumor, nontumor lung or frozen PBMC, was sequenced unsorted. Using its own MiXCR run on the 5' RACE reads, TCRdb lists one record per CDR3 protein. The sample lists about 82,000 distinct CDR3 sequences; 10% to 15% were seen once. The material sequenced was PBMCs, taken at surgery. Source of these receptors: a male donor with early-stage non-small cell lung cancer.

This clonotype has more than one count but fewer than ten. V gene TRBV5-6 combines with J gene TRBJ1-1, with a weak D call TRBD1 (5 bases). CDR3 length equals 14 residues. The V and J ends lost 2 bases and 6 bases respectively, with 14 bases between them. Germline CDR1 reads SGHDT; CDR2 reads YYEEEE. The CDR3 DNA follows: TGTGCCAGCAGCTTTGACTTGGGGCCTGCTGAAGCTTTCTTT. It encodes CASSFDLGPAEAFF.

This clonotype was recorded a few times. This sequence joins TRBV10-3 and TRBJ2-3, with 9 bases identical to TRBD1. CDR1 and CDR2 (germline): ENHRY, SYGVKD. CDR3 length: 12 residues. After removal of 8 bases from V and 6 bases from J, the junction contained 3 bases not matched to a gene. CDR3 sequence reads: CAIGTGMDTQYF. The CDR3 DNA follows: TGTGCCATCGGGACAGGGATGGATACGCAGTATTTT.

CDR3 in amino acids: CASKDDWGPGELFF. The DNA of the CDR3 is TGTGCCAGCAAGGACGACTGGGGGCCCGGGGAGCTGTTTTTT. The chain links TRBV2 to TRBJ2-2, with a possible D match to TRBD1 (6 bases). Trimming left V 7 bases short and J 6 bases short, with 15 bases between. Germline V gives CDR1 SNHLY, CDR2 FYNNEI. The length of the CDR3 is 14 residues.

In this sample, this clonotype turned up many times. The genes are TRBV13 and TRBJ1-5; D unclear. The length of the CDR3 is 12 residues. Trimming left V 5 bases short and J 4 bases short, with 6 bases between. From germline, CDR1 is PRHDT and CDR2 FYEKMQ (reference sequence). In DNA, the CDR3 is TGTGCCAGCAGCCAGTTTAATCAGCCCCAGCATTTT. Protein sequence: CASSQFNQPQHF.

The chain recombines TRBV3-1 with TRBJ2-7, with D perhaps matching TRBD1 or TRBD2 (5 bases each). The CDR3 runs 15 residues. V was trimmed by 3 bases and J by 2 bases, leaving 14 bases between them. CDR1 and CDR2 from the germline V gene are LGHDT and YNNKEL (reference sequence). This CDR3 reads CASSQPGTITYEQYF. The CDR3 DNA is TGTGCCAGCAGCCAGCCCGGGACCATAACCTACGAGCAGTACTTC.

The chain has TRBV5-1 and TRBJ2-3; 8 positions match TRBD1. Per germline, CDR1 SGHRS and CDR2 YFSETQ. There are 15 residues in the CDR3. The V gene end was trimmed by 2 bases and the J gene end by 0 bases; junction bases not matched to a gene: 2. CDR3 nucleotide sequence: TGCGCCAGCAGCTTCCAGGGGGCCAGCACAGATACGCAGTATTTT. Residues: CASSFQGASTDTQYF.

The sample holds a few counts of this clonotype. This chain's CDR3 is CASSLQGGTGELFF. The CDR3 DNA is TGTGCCAGCAGTTTACAAGGGGGCACCGGGGAGCTGTTTTTT. V usage is TRBV27 and J usage is TRBJ2-2, with D perhaps matching TRBD1 (6 bases). CDR1 and CDR2 (germline): MNHEY, SMNVEV (reference sequence). This CDR3 contains 14 residues. The ends were cut back, 2 bases at V and 4 bases at J, with 8 bases in the middle.

In its sample, this clonotype was seen a few times. The chain carries TRBV7-8 and TRBJ2-1, with 7 bases lining up with TRBD2. Germline CDR1 SGHVS, CDR2 FQNEAQ. CDR3 length equals 15 residues. After removal of 4 bases from V and 6 bases from J, the junction contained 9 bases not matched to a gene. CDR3 bases: TGTGCCAGCAGCTCTTTTAGAGGACTAGGCAATGAGCAGTTCTTC. Its protein product is CASSSFRGLGNEQFF.

The rearrangement joins TRBV7-9 to TRBJ2-1, with unresolved D. Germline CDR1 reads SEHNR; CDR2 reads FQNEAQ (reference sequence). CDR3 size: 10 residues. Deletions cut 5 bases from V and 7 bases from J, with 3 bases between. This CDR3 is CASSRNEQFF. For the CDR3, the DNA is TGTGCCAGCAGCCGGAATGAGCAGTTCTTC.

A few counts support this clonotype. The CDR3 nucleotides read TGCAGTGCTACGAGTGATGGGACAGGGAATTACGAGCAGTACTTC. It is translated as CSATSDGTGNYEQYF. This chain links TRBV20-1 with TRBJ2-7; the match to TRBD1 covers 9 bases. Germline trimming cut 4 bases from V and 4 bases from J; bases unmatched to any gene: 11. Germline V gives CDR1 DFQATT, CDR2 SNEGSKA (reference sequence). CDR3 length: 15 residues.

This clonotype was counted a few times. The rearrangement links TRBV6-1 to TRBJ2-2, with D perhaps matching TRBD1 or TRBD2 (5 bases each). Germline V gene sequence: CDR1 MNHNS, CDR2 SASEGT. V lost 6 bases and J lost 0, with 8 bases in between. The CDR3 extends over 14 amino acids. CDR3 in amino acids: CASSPGPNTGELFF. CDR3 nucleotide sequence: TGTGCCAGCAGCCCGGGGCCGAACACCGGGGAGCTGTTTTTT.

In DNA, the CDR3 is TGTGCCAGCAGCTTACTATTAGCGGGGCCCACAGATACGCAGTATTTT. This sequence encodes CASSLLLAGPTDTQYF. The gene calls are TRBV11-2 and TRBJ2-3; 8 nucleotides align to TRBD2. CDR3 length equals 16 residues. From germline, CDR1 is SGHAT and CDR2 FQNNGV. V lost 2 bases and J lost 2; bases outside the gene matches: 6.

A few counts support this clonotype. V is TRBV3-1 and J is TRBJ1-5; no clear D. The V gene lost 1 base and the J gene lost 7 bases, with 11 bases spanning the gap. The CDR3 consists of 14 residues. Looked up from germline, CDR1 is LGHDT and CDR2 is YNNKEL (reference sequence). The CDR3 spells CASSQGGYGQPQHF. The CDR3 region has the DNA TGTGCCAGCAGCCAAGGGGGATATGGCCAGCCCCAGCATTTT.

The chain links TRBV12-5 to TRBJ2-7; 7 bases match TRBD2. The germline gives CDR1 LGHNT, CDR2 FRNRAP. The ends lost 0 bases at V and 3 bases at J; junction bases unmatched: 2. The CDR3 has 14 amino acids. This CDR3 is CASGLVPGGYEQYF. The CDR3 nucleotides read TGTGCTAGTGGTTTGGTACCGGGGGGCTACGAGCAGTACTTC.

This clonotype was observed a few times. The chain combines TRBV20-1 with TRBJ1-1; perhaps TRBD1 as D (5 bases). The CDR3 totals 15 residues. V lost 3 bases and J 1 base, leaving 15 bases between the germline ends. Germline CDR1 DFQATT, CDR2 SNEGSKA (reference sequence). The CDR3 region is CSARSPNGGNTEAFF. In nucleotides, the CDR3 is TGCAGTGCTAGGAGCCCAAATGGGGGGAACACTGAAGCTTTCTTT.

In its sample, this clonotype was seen many times. The J gene is TRBJ2-6, the V gene TRBV30; 8 bases are a match to TRBD1. The junction had 10 bases not matched to a gene; V was cut back by 2 bases and J by 1 base. This CDR3 region has 18 residues. In germline, CDR1 is GTSNPN, CDR2 SVGIG (reference sequence). The CDR3 spells CAWSRVRTGKSGANVLTF. The CDR3 bases are TGTGCCTGGAGTAGGGTGCGGACAGGGAAATCTGGGGCCAACGTCCTGACTTTC.

Only a few counts were recorded for this clonotype. The chain employs TRBV14 and TRBJ2-3; 14 bases are a match to TRBD2. This CDR3 is 17 amino acids long. In germline, CDR1 is SGHDN, CDR2 FVKESK. J lost 0 bases, V lost 3 bases, and 2 bases had no gene match. The CDR3 loop reads CASSQGLAGASTDTQYF. The CDR3 region has the DNA TGTGCCAGCAGCCAGGGACTAGCGGGGGCTAGCACAGATACGCAGTATTTT. Using reference TRBV14 and TRBJ2-3 for the parts outside the CDR3, the full variable domain is EAGVTQFPSHSVIEKGQTVTLRCDPISGHDNLYWYRRVMGKEIKFLLHFVKESKQDESGMPNNRFLAERTGGTYSTLKVQPAELEDSGVYFCASSQGLAGASTDTQYFGPGTRLTVL.

This clonotype has only a few counts. V and J are TRBV6-6 and TRBJ2-5; the D gene is possibly TRBD1 (6 bases). Trimming shortened V by 2 bases and J by 2 bases, and 18 bases separated the two germline ends. The CDR3 extends over 17 amino acids. Germline V gives CDR1 MNHNY, CDR2 SVGAGI (reference sequence). CDR3 nucleotides: TGTGCCAGCAGTTACCCAGGACAGTTTGGTAGGCAAGAGACCCAGTACTTC. Protein product: CASSYPGQFGRQETQYF.

The chain uses TRBV20-1 and TRBJ2-3; TRBD2 aligns across 7 bases. The CDR3 consists of 17 residues. Germline V CDR1 and CDR2: DFQATT, SNEGSKA (reference sequence). V was clipped by 1 base and J by 5 bases; unmatched bases: 15. The CDR3 spells CSARAPRDYPTGDTQYF. The CDR3 DNA is TGCAGTGCTAGAGCCCCGAGGGACTACCCAACGGGAGATACGCAGTATTTT.

In this sample, this clonotype turned up a few times. This chain joins TRBV19 and TRBJ1-2; a weak D match, TRBD1 (6 bases). CDR1 and CDR2 (germline): LNHDA, SQIVND (reference sequence). This CDR3 contains 15 residues. The V gene lost 5 bases and the J gene lost 6 bases, with 19 bases spanning the gap. CDR3 sequence reads: CASSPGGRLPDGYTF. CDR3 coding DNA: TGTGCCAGTAGTCCTGGGGGCAGGTTACCTGATGGCTACACCTTC. Looking up the rest from reference TRBV19 and TRBJ1-2 gives the full variable domain: DGGITQSPKYLFRKEGQNVTLSCEQNLNHDAMYWYRQDPGQGLRLIYYSQIVNDFQKGDIAEGYSVSREKKESFPLTVTSAQKNPTAFYLCASSPGGRLPDGYTFGSGTRLTVV.

The chain recombines TRBV29-1 with TRBJ2-5; 8 nucleotides match TRBD2. The length of the CDR3 is 11 residues. V lost 7 bases, J lost 5 bases, and 3 bases stayed unmatched. Germline V lookup: CDR1 SQVTM, CDR2 ANQGSEA. This CDR3 is CSGRGGETQYF. The CDR3 DNA is TGCAGCGGTCGGGGGGGGGAGACCCAGTACTTC.

This clonotype has a handful of counts. The chain links TRBV5-1 to TRBJ2-1, with 7 positions matching TRBD1. V lost 3 bases, J lost 2 bases, and 8 bases stayed unmatched. The CDR3 totals 16 residues. CDR1 and CDR2 from the germline V gene are SGHRS and YFSETQ. The CDR3 reads CASSSGTEKPYNEQFF. The CDR3 DNA sequence: TGCGCCAGCAGCTCCGGGACAGAAAAGCCCTACAATGAGCAGTTCTTC.

The rearrangement joins TRBV6-6 to TRBJ2-3; tentatively, D is TRBD2 (7 bases). The germline V and J ends were trimmed by 4 bases and 2 bases, with 22 bases remaining between them. The V gene's germline CDR1 is MNHNY and CDR2 SVGAGI (reference sequence). The CDR3 is made up of 18 amino acids. The CDR3 DNA is TGTGCCAGCAGTTCCCTCGGGGGGCGGTCTTACACCACAGATACGCAGTATTTT. The encoded protein is CASSSLGGRSYTTDTQYF.

The chain employs TRBV20-1 and TRBJ2-7; D may be TRBD2 (6 bases). Trimming took off 0 bases at V and 3 bases at J, with 12 bases between the two ends. The CDR3 extends over 14 amino acids. The germline V gene encodes CDR1 DFQATT and CDR2 SNEGSKA (reference sequence). The CDR3 DNA is TGCAGTGCTAGAGATCGGGGGTTGAACTACGAGCAGTACTTC. This gives the protein CSARDRGLNYEQYF.

The chain employs TRBV20-1 and TRBJ2-3; TRBD2 agrees at 10 bases. V dropped 5 bases and J dropped 4; count of bases not matched to a gene: 3. The germline V gene encodes CDR1 DFQATT and CDR2 SNEGSKA (reference sequence). The CDR3 contains 13 residues. The CDR3 coding sequence is TGCAGTGCTGCCGGGACTAGCGCAGATACGCAGTATTTT. Translation gives CSAAGTSADTQYF.